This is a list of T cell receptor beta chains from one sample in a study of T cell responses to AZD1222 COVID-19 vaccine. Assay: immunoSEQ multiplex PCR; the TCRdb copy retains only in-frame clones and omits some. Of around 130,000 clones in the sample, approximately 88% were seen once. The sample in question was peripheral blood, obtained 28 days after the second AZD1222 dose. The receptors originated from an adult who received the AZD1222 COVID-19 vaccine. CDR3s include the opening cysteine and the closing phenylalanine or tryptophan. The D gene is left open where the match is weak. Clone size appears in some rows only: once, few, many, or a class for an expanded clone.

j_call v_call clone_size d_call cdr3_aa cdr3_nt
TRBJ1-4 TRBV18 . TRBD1 CASSPDRDVFEKLFF TGTGCCAGCTCACCCGACAGGGATGTATTTGAAAAACTGTTTTTT
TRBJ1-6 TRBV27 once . CASSEGGNSPLHF TGTGCCAGCAGTGAGGGGGGGAATTCACCCCTCCACTTT
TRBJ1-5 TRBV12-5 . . CASGEGTSSNQPQHF TGTGCTAGTGGGGAGGGGACCTCTAGCAATCAGCCCCAGCATTTT
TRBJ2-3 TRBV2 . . CASSPPGTDTQYF TGTGCCAGCAGCCCCCCGGGGACAGATACGCAGTATTTT
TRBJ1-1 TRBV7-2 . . CASSLGRELLDFF TGTGCCAGCAGCCTCGGACGGGAACTACTGGATTTCTTT
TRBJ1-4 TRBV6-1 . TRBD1 CASSEQGATTNEKLFF TGTGCCAGCAGTGAACAGGGGGCCACAACTAATGAAAAACTGTTTTTT
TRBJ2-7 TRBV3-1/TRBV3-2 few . CASSPQNLAYEQYF TGTGCCAGCAGCCCCCAAAACCTAGCCTACGAGCAGTACTTC
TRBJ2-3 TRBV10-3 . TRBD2 CAIRYSSGGSTDTQYF TGTGCCATCAGGTACTCTAGCGGGGGGAGCACAGATACGCAGTATTTT
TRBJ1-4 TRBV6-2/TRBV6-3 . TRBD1 CASSFDRASNEKLFF TGTGCCAGCAGTTTCGACAGGGCATCTAATGAAAAACTGTTTTTT
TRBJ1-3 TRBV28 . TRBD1 CASSSDRGSGNTIYF TGTGCCAGCAGTTCTGACAGGGGGTCTGGAAACACCATATATTTT
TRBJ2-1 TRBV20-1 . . CSASHSEQFF TGCAGTGCTAGCCACAGTGAGCAGTTCTTC
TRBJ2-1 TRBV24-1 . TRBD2 CATSDPSGNSNEQFF TGTGCCACCAGTGATCCTAGCGGGAATTCCAATGAGCAGTTCTTC
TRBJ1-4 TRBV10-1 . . CASSDLSTDGEKLFF TGCGCCAGCAGTGACCTCTCCACCGACGGTGAAAAACTGTTTTTT
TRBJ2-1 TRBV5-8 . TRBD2 CASSPIERGILQFF TGTGCCAGCAGCCCAATTGAGCGGGGTATTCTGCAGTTCTTC
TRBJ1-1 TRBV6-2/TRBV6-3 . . CASSYSFTPEAFF TGTGCCAGCAGTTACTCGTTTACGCCTGAAGCTTTCTTT
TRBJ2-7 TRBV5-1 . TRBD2 CASSPGGTTNYEQYF TGCGCCAGCAGCCCGGGGGGGACTACTAACTACGAGCAGTACTTC
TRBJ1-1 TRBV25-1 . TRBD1 CASSGQGGYTEAFF TGTGCCAGCAGTGGACAGGGTGGGTACACTGAAGCTTTCTTT
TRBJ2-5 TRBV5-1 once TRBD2 CASSSTSGFQETQYF TGCGCCAGCAGCTCGACTAGCGGTTTCCAAGAGACCCAGTACTTC
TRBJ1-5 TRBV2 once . CASSERQGNQPQHF TGTGCCAGCAGTGAACGCCAGGGCAATCAGCCCCAGCATTTT
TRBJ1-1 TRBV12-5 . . CASGQVRGFTEAFF TGTGCTAGTGGCCAGGTCAGGGGTTTCACTGAAGCTTTCTTT
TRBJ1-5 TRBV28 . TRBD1 CASSLYDRARVQPQHF TGTGCCAGCAGTTTATACGACAGGGCCAGAGTTCAGCCCCAGCATTTT
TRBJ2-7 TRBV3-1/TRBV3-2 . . CASSHTGQGEQYF TGTGCCAGCAGCCACACGGGCCAGGGAGAGCAGTACTTC
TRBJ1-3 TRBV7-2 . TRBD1 CASSSQGASSGNTIYF TGTGCCAGCAGCTCTCAGGGGGCCAGCTCTGGAAACACCATATATTTT
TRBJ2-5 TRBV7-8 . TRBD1 CASSLAGTVQETQYF TGTGCCAGCAGCTTAGCTGGGACAGTCCAAGAGACCCAGTACTTC
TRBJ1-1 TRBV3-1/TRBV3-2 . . CASSLGGKNTEAFF TGTGCCAGCAGCCTTGGGGGCAAGAACACTGAAGCTTTCTTT
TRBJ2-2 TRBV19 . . CASSMMEGFTGELFF TGTGCCAGTAGTATGATGGAGGGTTTCACCGGGGAGCTGTTTTTT
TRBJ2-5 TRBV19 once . CASSSAGETQYF TGTGCCAGTAGCTCCGCTGGAGAGACCCAGTACTTC
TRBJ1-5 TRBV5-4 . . CASSLTGPEEYSNQPQHF TGTGCCAGCAGCTTGACAGGCCCGGAGGAATATAGCAATCAGCCCCAGCATTTT
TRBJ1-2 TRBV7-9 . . CASSPEGGTYGYTF TGTGCCAGCAGCCCCGAGGGGGGGACCTATGGCTACACCTTC
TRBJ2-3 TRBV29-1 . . CSAPGGASTDTQYF TGCAGCGCCCCCGGAGGGGCCAGCACAGATACGCAGTATTTT
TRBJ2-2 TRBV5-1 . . CASSPDWRDTGELFF TGCGCCAGCAGCCCGGACTGGCGTGACACCGGGGAGCTGTTTTTT
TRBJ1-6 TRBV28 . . CASRGTPDSPLHF TGTGCCAGCAGGGGTACCCCCGATTCACCCCTCCACTTT
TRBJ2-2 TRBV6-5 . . CASTEVNSQAGELFF TGTGCCAGCACGGAGGTAAACAGCCAGGCCGGGGAGCTGTTTTTT
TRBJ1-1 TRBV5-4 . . CASSSELGRGTEAFF TGTGCCAGCAGCTCCGAATTGGGGCGGGGAACTGAAGCTTTCTTT
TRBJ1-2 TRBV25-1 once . CASSPGYGYTF TGTGCCAGCAGCCCAGGATACGGCTACACCTTC
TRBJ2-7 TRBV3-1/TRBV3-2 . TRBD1 CASSQGQGKQYF TGTGCCAGCAGCCAGGGACAGGGGAAGCAGTACTTC
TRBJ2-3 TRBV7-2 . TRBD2 CASSLEASGGADTQYF TGTGCCAGCAGCTTAGAGGCTAGCGGGGGGGCAGATACGCAGTATTTT
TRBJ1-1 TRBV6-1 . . CASSESQMNTEAFF TGTGCCAGCAGTGAATCACAGATGAACACTGAAGCTTTCTTT
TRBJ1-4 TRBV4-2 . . CASSQSGAKEKLFF TGTGCCAGCAGCCAGTCCGGGGCGAAGGAAAAACTGTTTTTT
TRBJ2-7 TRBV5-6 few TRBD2 CASSDGLAGIYEQYF TGTGCCAGCAGCGATGGACTAGCGGGGATTTACGAGCAGTACTTC
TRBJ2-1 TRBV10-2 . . CATTGRGLSSYNEQFF TGCGCCACCACAGGGAGGGGCCTTTCCTCCTACAATGAGCAGTTCTTC